This record covers a single T cell receptor (beta chain). Trimming cost V 7 bases and J 5 bases, with 11 bases left between them. The CDR3 runs 13 residues. Libraries were prepared by immunoSEQ multiplex PCR; TCRdb keeps only in-frame clonotypes and omits some of them. The sample comprises 290,000 or so clones, more than 70% of which are singletons, and about 3.1% rests with the top ten. This specimen comes from a study of Ad26.COV2.S vaccination and SARS-CoV-2 variants. Treatment defined: 19 received Ad26.COV2.S at low or high dose, single or two shots; a few received placebo; per-sample allocation not given. Vaccine and placebo recipients were sampled on day 63 after the first injection.

The rearrangement joins TRBV12-3 or TRBV12-4 to TRBJ1-4; D not resolved. The receptor was derived from a person aged 18-60 years who received the Ad26.COV2.S COVID-19 vaccine or a placebo. Specimen: peripheral blood, collected in a trial of Ad26.COV2.S vaccine versus placebo. In DNA form, the CDR3 reads TGTGCCAGCAAGGCAGGAGGGAATGAAAAACTGTTTTTT. It encodes CASKAGGNEKLFF.